This T cell receptor (beta chain) was identified during a study of regulatory T cells in long-lasting Graves disease. The table lists this clonotype with many counts. The length of the CDR3 is 14 residues. Germline lookup yields CDR1 DFQATT and CDR2 SNEGSKA (reference sequence). Trimming took 5 bases from V and 6 from J, leaving 19 bases between them. Arm-PCR with iRepertoire HTBI primers amplified the CDR3 regions for these TCR beta libraries. A single record per CDR3 protein comes from TCRdb applying MiXCR to the multiplex PCR reads. The data hold roughly 470,000 distinct CDR3 sequences, with 20% observed a single time. Time point: persistent/refractory GD, antithyroid drugs over 5 years with positive TRAb. PBMC RNA was the source of the TCR library. Diagnoses of Graves' disease were made by American Thyroid Association guidelines. Patients came through an endocrinology department, and that department was in Xi'an, China.

Sequences were derived from peripheral blood mononuclear cells (PBMCs), sampled when the disease was refractory, from a patient treated with antithyroid drugs. The receptor's source is a female donor with Graves disease. The rearrangement joins TRBV20-1 to TRBJ1-1; tentatively, D is TRBD1 (5 bases). CDR3 nucleotides: TGCAGTGCTCAGGGCAGGGAGGGAAACCCTGAAGCTTTCTTT. Translation gives CSAQGREGNPEAFF.